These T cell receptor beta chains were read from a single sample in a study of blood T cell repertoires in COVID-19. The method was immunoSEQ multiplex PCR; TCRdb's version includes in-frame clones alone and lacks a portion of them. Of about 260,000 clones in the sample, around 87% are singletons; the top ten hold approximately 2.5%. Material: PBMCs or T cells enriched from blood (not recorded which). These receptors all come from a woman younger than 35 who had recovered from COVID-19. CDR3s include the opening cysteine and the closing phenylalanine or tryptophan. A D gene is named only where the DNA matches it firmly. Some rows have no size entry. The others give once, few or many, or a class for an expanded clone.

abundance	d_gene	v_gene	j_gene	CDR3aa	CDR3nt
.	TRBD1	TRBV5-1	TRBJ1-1	CASGQGGGTEAFF	TGCGCCAGCGGACAGGGAGGCGGCACTGAAGCTTTCTTT
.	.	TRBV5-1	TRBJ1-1	CASSLNVPGNTEAFF	TGCGCCAGCAGCTTGAACGTCCCAGGGAACACTGAAGCTTTCTTT
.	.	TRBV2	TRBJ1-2	CASRRGHGYTF	TGTGCCAGCAGAAGGGGTCATGGCTACACCTTC
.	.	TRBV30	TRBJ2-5	CAWRLPRQTQETQYF	TGTGCCTGGAGACTCCCCCGACAAACACAAGAGACCCAGTACTTC
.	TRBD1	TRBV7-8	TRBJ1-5	CASSLADRGIAPQHF	TGTGCCAGCAGCTTAGCGGACAGGGGGATTGCGCCCCAGCATTTT
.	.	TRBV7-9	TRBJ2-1	CASSPTGGQFF	TGTGCCAGCAGCCCCACCGGGGGGCAGTTCTTC
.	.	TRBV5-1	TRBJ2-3	CASSLAPFGGHSDTQYF	TGCGCCAGCAGCTTGGCCCCATTCGGGGGGCACTCGGATACGCAGTATTTT
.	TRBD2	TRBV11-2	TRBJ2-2	CASSLRGGSTGELFF	TGTGCCAGCAGCTTACGCGGGGGGAGCACCGGGGAGCTGTTTTTT
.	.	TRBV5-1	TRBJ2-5	CASSLAQQGGETQYF	TGCGCCAGCAGCTTGGCCCAACAGGGTGGGGAGACCCAGTACTTC
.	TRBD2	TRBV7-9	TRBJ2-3	CASSPFGGETDTQYF	TGTGCCAGCAGTCCATTCGGGGGGGAAACAGATACGCAGTATTTT
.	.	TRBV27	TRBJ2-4	CASSLTRWNIQYF	TGTGCCAGCAGTTTAACTAGGTGGAACATTCAGTACTTC
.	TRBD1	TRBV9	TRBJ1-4	CASSARQGVNEKLFF	TGTGCCAGCAGCGCCCGACAGGGGGTTAATGAAAAACTGTTTTTT
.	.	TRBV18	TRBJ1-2	CASSPDRRGLGYTF	TGTGCCAGCTCACCCGACCGGAGGGGACTTGGCTACACCTTC
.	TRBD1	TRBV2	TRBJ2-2	CASTRDRAGTGELFF	TGTGCCAGCACCCGAGACAGGGCCGGCACCGGGGAGCTGTTTTTT
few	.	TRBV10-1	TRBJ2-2	CASRRNTGELFF	TGCGCCAGCAGGAGAAACACCGGGGAGCTGTTTTTT
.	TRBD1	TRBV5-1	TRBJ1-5	CASSRGDRGDQPQHF	TGCGCCAGCAGCCGAGGGGACAGGGGGGATCAGCCCCAGCATTTT
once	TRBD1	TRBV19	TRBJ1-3	CASTPDRGLGNTIYF	TGTGCCAGTACCCCGGACAGGGGGCTTGGAAACACCATATATTTT
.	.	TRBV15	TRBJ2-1	CATSRDLGSSYNEQFF	TGTGCCACCAGCAGAGATTTAGGGAGCTCCTACAATGAGCAGTTCTTC
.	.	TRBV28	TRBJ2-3	CASSPRRGLGIDTQYF	TGTGCCAGCAGCCCGAGGAGGGGGCTAGGGATAGATACGCAGTATTTT
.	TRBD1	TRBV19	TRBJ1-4	CASSTRQGEKLFF	TGTGCCAGTAGTACCCGACAGGGCGAAAAACTGTTTTTT
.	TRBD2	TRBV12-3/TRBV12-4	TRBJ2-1	CASRQGTSGGAFF	TGTGCCAGCAGACAGGGGACTAGCGGGGGGGCATTCTTC
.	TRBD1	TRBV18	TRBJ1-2	CASSPGQGGYTF	TGTGCCAGCTCACCGGGACAGGGTGGCTACACCTTC
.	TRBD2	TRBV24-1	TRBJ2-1	CATSGFAGGQQFF	TGTGCCACCAGTGGGTTTGCGGGGGGGCAGCAGTTCTTC
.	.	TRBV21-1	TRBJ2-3	CASRQTPKEEDTQYF	TGTGCCAGCCGACAAACACCAAAAGAAGAGGATACGCAGTATTTT
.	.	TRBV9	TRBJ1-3	CASSPVGRVLSGNTIYF	TGTGCCAGCAGCCCCGTCGGTCGGGTCCTCTCTGGAAACACCATATATTTT
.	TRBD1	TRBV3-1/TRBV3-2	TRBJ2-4	CASSQEGGGKNIQYF	TGTGCCAGCAGCCAAGAAGGGGGCGGCAAAAACATTCAGTACTTC
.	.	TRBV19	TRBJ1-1	CASSMGPEAFF	TGTGCCAGTAGTATGGGGCCTGAAGCTTTCTTT
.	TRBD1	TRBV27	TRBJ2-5	CASRGTGWEETQYF	TGTGCCAGCAGAGGGACAGGGTGGGAGGAGACCCAGTACTTC
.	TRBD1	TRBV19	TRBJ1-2	CASSGTGGFLYGYTF	TGTGCCAGTAGCGGGACAGGGGGCTTTTTGTATGGCTACACCTTC
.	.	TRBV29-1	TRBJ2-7	CSVEVTSGRSYEQYF	TGCAGCGTTGAAGTAACCTCTGGGCGCTCCTACGAGCAGTACTTC
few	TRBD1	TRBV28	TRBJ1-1	CASTGAGGLSGTEAFF	TGTGCCTCCACCGGCGCAGGGGGCCTGAGTGGCACTGAAGCTTTCTTT
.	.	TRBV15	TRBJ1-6	CATRGDYNSPLHF	TGTGCCACCAGGGGAGACTATAATTCACCCCTCCACTTT
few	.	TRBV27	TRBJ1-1	CASKYFGSGAEAFF	TGTGCCAGCAAATACTTTGGAAGCGGCGCTGAAGCTTTCTTT
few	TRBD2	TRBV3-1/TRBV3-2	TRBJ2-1	CASSRGGSNEQFF	TGTGCCAGCAGCCGCGGGGGGTCAAATGAGCAGTTCTTC
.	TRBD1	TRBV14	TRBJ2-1	CASSLIRDRGGLPRMGYNEQFF	TGTGCCAGCAGCCTAATACGTGACAGGGGAGGCCTCCCTAGAATGGGCTACAATGAGCAGTTCTTC
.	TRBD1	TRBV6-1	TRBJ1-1	CASSEPFTGGWSTEAFF	TGTGCCAGCAGTGAACCATTTACAGGGGGTTGGAGCACTGAAGCTTTCTTT
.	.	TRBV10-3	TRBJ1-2	CAISDGEVAGYGYTF	TGTGCCATCAGTGATGGGGAGGTCGCGGGGTATGGCTACACCTTC
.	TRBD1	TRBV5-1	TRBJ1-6	CASSGGQGNDSPLHF	TGCGCCAGCAGCGGGGGACAGGGAAACGATTCACCCCTCCACTTT
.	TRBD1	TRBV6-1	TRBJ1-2	CASSEKAGGDGYTF	TGTGCCAGCAGTGAAAAGGCAGGGGGAGATGGCTACACCTTC
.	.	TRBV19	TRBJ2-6	CASSIDPGWFSAGANVLTF	TGTGCCAGTAGTATAGACCCCGGTTGGTTTTCCGCTGGGGCCAACGTCCTGACTTTC
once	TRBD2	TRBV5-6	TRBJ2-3	CASSFYLGTSGNTDTQYF	TGTGCCAGCAGTTTCTACCTCGGGACTAGCGGGAACACAGATACGCAGTATTTT
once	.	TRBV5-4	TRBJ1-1	CASSPMRGVNTEAFF	TGTGCCAGCAGCCCTATGCGGGGAGTGAACACTGAAGCTTTCTTT
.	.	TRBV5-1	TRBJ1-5	CASSPGGRGVNQPQHF	TGCGCCAGCAGCCCGGGGGGAAGGGGTGTTAATCAGCCCCAGCATTTT
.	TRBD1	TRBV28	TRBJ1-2	CASSPSGTGGRYGYTF	TGTGCCAGCAGTCCTTCCGGGACAGGGGGCCGGTATGGCTACACCTTC
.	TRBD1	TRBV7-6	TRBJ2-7	CASSMTGGHEQYF	TGTGCCAGCAGCATGACAGGGGGCCACGAGCAGTACTTC
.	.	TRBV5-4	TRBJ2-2	CASSLDGAGELFF	TGTGCCAGCAGCTTGGACGGGGCCGGGGAGCTGTTTTTT
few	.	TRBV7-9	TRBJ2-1	CASSPGQVSYNEQFF	TGTGCCAGCAGCCCTGGGCAGGTATCCTACAATGAGCAGTTCTTC
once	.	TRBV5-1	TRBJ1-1	CASSLDRENTEAFF	TGCGCCAGCAGCTTGGACAGAGAGAACACTGAAGCTTTCTTT
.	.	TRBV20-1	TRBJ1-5	CSASNSDFNNQPQHF	TGCAGTGCTAGTAATTCGGACTTCAACAATCAGCCCCAGCATTTT
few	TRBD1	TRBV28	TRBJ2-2	CASKVDRGLGELFF	TGTGCCAGCAAGGTGGACAGGGGGCTCGGGGAGCTGTTTTTT
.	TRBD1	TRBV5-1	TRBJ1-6	CASSTSGTAINSPLHF	TGCGCCAGCAGCACATCCGGGACAGCCATTAATTCACCCCTCCACTTT
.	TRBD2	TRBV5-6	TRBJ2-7	CATGSERGNYEQYF	TGTGCCACCGGCTCTGAGCGGGGGAATTACGAGCAGTACTTC
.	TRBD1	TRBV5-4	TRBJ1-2	CASSPGQGVDGYTF	TGTGCCAGCAGCCCCGGACAGGGAGTCGATGGCTACACCTTC
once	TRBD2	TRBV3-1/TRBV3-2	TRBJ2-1	CASSQAGTSPGGEQFF	TGTGCCAGCAGCCAAGCTGGTACAAGCCCGGGGGGTGAGCAGTTCTTC
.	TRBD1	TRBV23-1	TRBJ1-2	CASTDRGHGYTF	TGCGCCAGCACGGACAGGGGCCATGGCTACACCTTC
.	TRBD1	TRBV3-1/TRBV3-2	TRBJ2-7	CASSTTGGVYEQYF	TGTGCCAGCAGCACGACAGGGGGCGTCTACGAGCAGTACTTC
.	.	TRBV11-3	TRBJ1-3	CASSLNSGNTIYF	TGTGCCAGCAGCTTGAACAGTGGAAACACCATATATTTT
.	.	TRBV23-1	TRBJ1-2	CASSQSATTPKNYGYTF	TGCGCCAGCAGTCAATCTGCGACGACACCTAAGAACTATGGCTACACCTTC